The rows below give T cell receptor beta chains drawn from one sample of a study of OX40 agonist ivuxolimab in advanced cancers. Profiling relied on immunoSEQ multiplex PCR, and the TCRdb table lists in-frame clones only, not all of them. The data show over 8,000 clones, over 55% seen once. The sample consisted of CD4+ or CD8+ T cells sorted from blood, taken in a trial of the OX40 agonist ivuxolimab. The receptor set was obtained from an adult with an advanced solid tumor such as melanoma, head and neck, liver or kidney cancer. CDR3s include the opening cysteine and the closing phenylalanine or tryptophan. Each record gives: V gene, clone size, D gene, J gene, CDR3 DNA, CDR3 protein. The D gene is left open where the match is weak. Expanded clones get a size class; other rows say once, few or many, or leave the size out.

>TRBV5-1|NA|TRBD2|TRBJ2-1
TGCGCCAGCAGCCCTGGAGGGACTAGCGGACGGAGCTCCTACAATGAGCAGTTCTTC
CASSPGGTSGRSSYNEQFF
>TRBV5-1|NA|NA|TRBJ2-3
TGCGCCAGCAGGGTGACGGCCTATAGCACAGATACGCAGTATTTT
CASRVTAYSTDTQYF
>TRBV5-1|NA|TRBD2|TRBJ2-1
TGCGCCAGTACAGCCGGGACTAGCAGACACAATGAGCAGTTCTTC
CASTAGTSRHNEQFF
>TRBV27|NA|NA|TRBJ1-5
TGTGCCAGCAGTTTATCTTTCCCGGGGCCCCAGCATTTT
CASSLSFPGPQHF
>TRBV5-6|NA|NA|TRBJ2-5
TGTGCCAGCAGCTTGGTGGGGGAGGAGACCCAGTACTTC
CASSLVGEETQYF
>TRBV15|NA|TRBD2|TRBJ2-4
TGTGCCACCAGCAGAGATAGACTAGCGGGTAAAAACATTCAGTACTTC
CATSRDRLAGKNIQYF
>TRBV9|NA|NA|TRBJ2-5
TGTGCCAGCAGCGGACTCCAAGGAACCCAGTACTTC
CASSGLQGTQYF
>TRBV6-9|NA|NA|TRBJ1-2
TGTGCCAGCAGTTATGAGACCCGTACTAACTATGGCTACACCTTC
CASSYETRTNYGYTF
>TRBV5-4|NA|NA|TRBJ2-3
TGTGCCAGCAGCTTGGGGGCCTCGGGGGCCACAGATACGCAGTATTTT
CASSLGASGATDTQYF
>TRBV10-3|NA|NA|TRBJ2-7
TGTGCCATCAGTGGACTAACGAACGAGCAGTACTTC
CAISGLTNEQYF
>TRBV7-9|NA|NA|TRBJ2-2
TGTGCCAGCAGCTTAGTCCGGGGCCCGACCGGGGAGCTGTTTTTT
CASSLVRGPTGELFF
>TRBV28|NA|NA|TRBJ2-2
TGTGCCAGCAGTTTTCGCACCGGGGAGCTGTTTTTT
CASSFRTGELFF
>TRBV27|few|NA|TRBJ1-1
TGTGCCAGCAGTCTTTCCCTGAACACTGAAGCTTTCTTT
CASSLSLNTEAFF
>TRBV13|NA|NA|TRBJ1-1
TGTGCCAGCAGCTTTCAAACAGGGAACACTGAAGCTTTCTTT
CASSFQTGNTEAFF
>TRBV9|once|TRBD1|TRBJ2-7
TGTGCCAGCAGCGTAGGAGGGACAGGTTTAACCTACGAGCAGTACTTC
CASSVGGTGLTYEQYF
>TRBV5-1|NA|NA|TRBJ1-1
TGCGCCAGCAGCTTGGACGGACCCGGGAGCACTGAAGCTTTCTTT
CASSLDGPGSTEAFF
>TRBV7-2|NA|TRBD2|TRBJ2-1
TGTGCCAGCTCACAACTAGCGGGATACAATGAGCAGTTCTTC
CASSQLAGYNEQFF
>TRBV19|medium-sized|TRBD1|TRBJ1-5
TGTGCCGTAGGGCGGGACAGGGGGCGTAGTGGCAATCAGCCCCAGCATTTT
CAVGRDRGRSGNQPQHF
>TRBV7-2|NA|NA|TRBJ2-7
TGTGCCAGCAGCCTCGACACAGCCTACGAGCAGTACTTC
CASSLDTAYEQYF
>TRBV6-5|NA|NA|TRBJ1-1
TGTGCCAGCAGTTCCAACTCAGGGTACACTGAAGCTTTCTTT
CASSSNSGYTEAFF
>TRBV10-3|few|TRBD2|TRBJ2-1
TGTGCCATCAAGGCTAGCGGGAGGGCCACGAACAATGAGCAGTTCTTC
CAIKASGRATNNEQFF
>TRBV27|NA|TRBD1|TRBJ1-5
TGTGCCAGCAGTTTAAGGACAGGGGATCAGCCCCAGCATTTT
CASSLRTGDQPQHF
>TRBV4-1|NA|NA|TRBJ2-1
TGCGCCAGCAGCCCGGGACCTCTCCAGAGTAATGAGCAGTTCTTC
CASSPGPLQSNEQFF
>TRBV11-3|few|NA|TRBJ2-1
TGTGCCAGCAGCTCTTCTTTTTTGGGGAGGAATGAGCAGTTCTTC
CASSSSFLGRNEQFF
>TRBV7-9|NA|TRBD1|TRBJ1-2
TGTGCCAGCAGAACCGGGACAGGGGTTGGCTACACCTTC
CASRTGTGVGYTF
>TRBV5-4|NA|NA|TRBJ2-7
TGTGCCAGCAGTGTTCGCGACTACGAGCAGTACTTC
CASSVRDYEQYF
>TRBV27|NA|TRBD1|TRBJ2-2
TGTGCCAGCAGTTTCATACAGGGGAGCACCGGGGAGCTGTTTTTT
CASSFIQGSTGELFF
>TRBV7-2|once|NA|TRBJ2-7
TGTGCCAGCAGCTTAAACTCAGGCTACGAGCAGTACTTC
CASSLNSGYEQYF
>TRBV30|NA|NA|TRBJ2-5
TGTGCCTGGAATAGTGGGGTTGGCGAGACCCAGTACTTC
CAWNSGVGETQYF
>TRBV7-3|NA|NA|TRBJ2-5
TGTGCCAGCAGCGCACTAGGGGCGCAAGAGACCCAGTACTTC
CASSALGAQETQYF
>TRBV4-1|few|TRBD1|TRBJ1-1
TGCGCCAGCAGCCCGACAGGGGGCGGCACTGAAGCTTTCTTT
CASSPTGGGTEAFF
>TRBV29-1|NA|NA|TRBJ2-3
TGCAGCGTTGAAGATAAGGGGAACACAGATACGCAGTATTTT
CSVEDKGNTDTQYF
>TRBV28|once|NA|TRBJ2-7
TGTGCCAGCAGTCCCTCCTCCGAGCAGTACTTC
CASSPSSEQYF
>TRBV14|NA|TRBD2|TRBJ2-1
TGTGCCAGCAGCCACCTCGGACTAGCTTACAATGAGCAGTTCTTC
CASSHLGLAYNEQFF
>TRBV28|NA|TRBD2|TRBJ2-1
TGTGCCAGCAGCTACACGGGACTAGCGGGAGAATTTGAGCAGTTCTTC
CASSYTGLAGEFEQFF
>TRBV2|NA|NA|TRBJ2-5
TGTGCCAGCAGTCCGTCCGGGGCCCAAGAGACCCAGTACTTC
CASSPSGAQETQYF
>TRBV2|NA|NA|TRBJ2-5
TGTGCCAGCAGTTACCTCTTAGACGGGCCCCAGTACTTC
CASSYLLDGPQYF
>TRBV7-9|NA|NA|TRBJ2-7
TGTGCCAGCAGCTTATGGACAGACGAGCAGTACTTC
CASSLWTDEQYF
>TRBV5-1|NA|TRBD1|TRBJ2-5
TGCGCCAGCAGCACAGGGGCCGGGGAGACCCAGTACTTC
CASSTGAGETQYF
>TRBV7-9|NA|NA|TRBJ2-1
TGTGCCAGCCGCGGACAGTACGAGGAGCAGTTCTTC
CASRGQYEEQFF
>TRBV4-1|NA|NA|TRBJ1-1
TGCGCCAGCAGCCCTACGCTGACGCGCTGGAACACTGAAGCTTTCTTT
CASSPTLTRWNTEAFF
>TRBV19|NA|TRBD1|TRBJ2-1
TGTGCCAGCATGGTCGGGGACAGGGGAGTCAATGAGCAGTTCTTC
CASMVGDRGVNEQFF
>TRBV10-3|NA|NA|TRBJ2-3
TGTGCCAGCAGTAAACTCATCACAGATACGCAGTATTTT
CASSKLITDTQYF
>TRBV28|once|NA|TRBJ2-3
TGTGCCAGCAGCCAGCCCCAGGGGCGATTAGATACGCAGTATTTT
CASSQPQGRLDTQYF
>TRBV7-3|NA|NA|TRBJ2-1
TGTGCCAGCAGCTCCCACGGGACTCGCTCCTACAATGAGCAGTTCTTC
CASSSHGTRSYNEQFF
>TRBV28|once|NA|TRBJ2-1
TGTGCCAGCAGTCCAGGGTTGAACACACACAATGAGCAGTTCTTC
CASSPGLNTHNEQFF
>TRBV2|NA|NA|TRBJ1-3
TGTGCCAGCACTTCAGGGGTATTCTCTGGAAACACCATATATTTT
CASTSGVFSGNTIYF
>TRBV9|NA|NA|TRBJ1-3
TGTGCCAGCAGCGCCTCAGGTTCCTCTGGAAACACCATATATTTT
CASSASGSSGNTIYF
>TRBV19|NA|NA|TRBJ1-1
TGTGCCAGTAGGTCCGGGACGAACACTGAAGCTTTCTTT
CASRSGTNTEAFF
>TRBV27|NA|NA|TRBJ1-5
TGTGCCAGCCGTTCTTTAACGGGGGCTTGGGATTTGGGGAGTCAGCCCCAGCATTTT
CASRSLTGAWDLGSQPQHF
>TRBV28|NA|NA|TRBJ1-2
TGTGCCAGCAGCGGGTGGGACTATGGCTACACCTTC
CASSGWDYGYTF
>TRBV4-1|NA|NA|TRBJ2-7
TGCGCCAGCAGTTTCGAAGGCGGGGGCGGGACCTACGAGCAGTACTTC
CASSFEGGGGTYEQYF
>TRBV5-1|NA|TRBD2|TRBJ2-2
TGCGCCAGCAGCTTGAATAGCGGGAGGGCCGCCACCGGGGAGCTGTTTTTT
CASSLNSGRAATGELFF
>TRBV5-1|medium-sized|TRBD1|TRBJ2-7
TGCGCCAGCAGCTTCGGGACAGTGACCTACGAGCAGTACTTC
CASSFGTVTYEQYF
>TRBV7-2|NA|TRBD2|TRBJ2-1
TGTGCCAGCAGCATGGGACTAGCGGGTAACAATGAGCAGTTCTTC
CASSMGLAGNNEQFF
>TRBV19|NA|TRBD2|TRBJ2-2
TGTGCCAGTAGTATTACTAGCGGGAGTTCCGGGGAGCTGTTTTTT
CASSITSGSSGELFF
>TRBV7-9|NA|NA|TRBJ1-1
TGTGCCAGCAGCCTCCCGGTGGGGGTAAAAACTGAAGCTTTCTTT
CASSLPVGVKTEAFF
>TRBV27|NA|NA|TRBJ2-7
TGTGCCAGCAGAAACCTCCTGGGCGGGTACGAGCAGTACTTC
CASRNLLGGYEQYF
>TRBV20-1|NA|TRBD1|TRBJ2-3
TGCAGTGCTGGGACAGGGTCTTTT
CSAGTGSF